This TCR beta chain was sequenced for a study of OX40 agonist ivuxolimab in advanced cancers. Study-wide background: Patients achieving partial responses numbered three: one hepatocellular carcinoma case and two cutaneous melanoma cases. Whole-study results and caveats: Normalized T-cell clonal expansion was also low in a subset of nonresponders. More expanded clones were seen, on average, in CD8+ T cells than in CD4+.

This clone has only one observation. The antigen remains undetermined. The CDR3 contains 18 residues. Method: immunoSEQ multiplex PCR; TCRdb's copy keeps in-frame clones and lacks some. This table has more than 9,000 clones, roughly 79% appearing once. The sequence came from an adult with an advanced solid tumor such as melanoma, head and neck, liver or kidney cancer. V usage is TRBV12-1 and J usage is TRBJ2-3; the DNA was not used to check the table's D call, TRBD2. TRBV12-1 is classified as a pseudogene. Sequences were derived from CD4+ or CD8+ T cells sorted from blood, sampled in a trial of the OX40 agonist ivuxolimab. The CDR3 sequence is CASSFAPGLAGGTDTQYF. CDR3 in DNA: TGTGCCAGCAGCTTTGCCCCGGGACTAGCGGGGGGCACAGATACGCAGTATTTT.